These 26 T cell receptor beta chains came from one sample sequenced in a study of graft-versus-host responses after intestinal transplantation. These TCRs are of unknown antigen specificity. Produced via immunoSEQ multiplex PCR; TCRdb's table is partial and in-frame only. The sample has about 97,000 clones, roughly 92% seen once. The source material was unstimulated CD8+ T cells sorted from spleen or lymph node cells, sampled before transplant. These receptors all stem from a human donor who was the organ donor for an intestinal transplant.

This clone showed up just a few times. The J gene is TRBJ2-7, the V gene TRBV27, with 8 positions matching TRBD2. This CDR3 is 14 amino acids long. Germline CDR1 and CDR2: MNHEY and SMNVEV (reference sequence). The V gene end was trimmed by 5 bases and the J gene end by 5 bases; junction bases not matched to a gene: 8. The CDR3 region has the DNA TGTGCCAGCAGTCCGACATCACTAGCGGACGAGCAGTACTTC. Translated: CASSPTSLADEQYF.

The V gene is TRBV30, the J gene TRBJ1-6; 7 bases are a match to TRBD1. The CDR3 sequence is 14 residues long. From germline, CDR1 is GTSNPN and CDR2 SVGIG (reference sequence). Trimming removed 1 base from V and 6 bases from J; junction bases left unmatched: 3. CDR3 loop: CAWSAGQSNSPLHF. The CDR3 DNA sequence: TGTGCCTGGAGTGCGGGACAGAGTAATTCACCCCTCCACTTT.

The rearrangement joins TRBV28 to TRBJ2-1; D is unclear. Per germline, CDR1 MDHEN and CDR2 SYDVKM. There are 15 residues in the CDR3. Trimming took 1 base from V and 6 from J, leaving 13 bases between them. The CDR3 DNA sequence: TGTGCCAGCAGTTTATCGTTATCGGGTATCAATGAGCAGTTCTTC. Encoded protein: CASSLSLSGINEQFF.

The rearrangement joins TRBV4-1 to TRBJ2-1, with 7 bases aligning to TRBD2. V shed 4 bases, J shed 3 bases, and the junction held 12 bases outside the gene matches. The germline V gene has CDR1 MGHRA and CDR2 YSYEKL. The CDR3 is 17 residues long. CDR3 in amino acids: CASSPKAAGDVYNEQFF. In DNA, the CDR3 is TGCGCCAGCAGCCCAAAAGCGGCGGGGGACGTCTACAATGAGCAGTTCTTC.

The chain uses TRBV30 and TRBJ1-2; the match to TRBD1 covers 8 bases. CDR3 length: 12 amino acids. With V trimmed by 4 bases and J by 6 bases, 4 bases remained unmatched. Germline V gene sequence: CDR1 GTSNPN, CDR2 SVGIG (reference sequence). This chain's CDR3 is CAWNAGGDGYTF. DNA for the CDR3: TGTGCCTGGAACGCAGGGGGCGATGGCTACACCTTC.

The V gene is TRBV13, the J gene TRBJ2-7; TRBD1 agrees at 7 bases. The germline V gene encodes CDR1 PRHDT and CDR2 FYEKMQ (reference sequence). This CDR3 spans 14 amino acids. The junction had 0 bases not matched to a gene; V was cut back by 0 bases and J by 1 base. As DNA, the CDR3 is TGTGCCAGCAGCTTAGGCAGGGGGTCCTACGAGCAGTACTTC. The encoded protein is CASSLGRGSYEQYF.

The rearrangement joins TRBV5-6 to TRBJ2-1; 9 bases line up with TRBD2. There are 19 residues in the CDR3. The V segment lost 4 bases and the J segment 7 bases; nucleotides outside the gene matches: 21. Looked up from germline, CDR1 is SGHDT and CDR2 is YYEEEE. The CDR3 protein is CASSPRLYVAGVKGNEQFF. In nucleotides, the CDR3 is TGTGCCAGCAGCCCACGACTATACGTAGCGGGAGTGAAGGGGAATGAGCAGTTCTTC.

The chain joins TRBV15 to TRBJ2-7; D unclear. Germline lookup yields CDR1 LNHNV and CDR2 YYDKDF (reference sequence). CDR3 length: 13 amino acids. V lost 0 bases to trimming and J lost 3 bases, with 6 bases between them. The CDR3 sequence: CATSRDLDYEQYF. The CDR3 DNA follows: TGTGCCACCAGCAGAGATCTAGACTACGAGCAGTACTTC.

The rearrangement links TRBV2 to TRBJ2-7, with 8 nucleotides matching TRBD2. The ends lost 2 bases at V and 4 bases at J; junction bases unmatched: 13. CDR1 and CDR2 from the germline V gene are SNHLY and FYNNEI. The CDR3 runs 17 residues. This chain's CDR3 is CASSELVISGRGYEQYF. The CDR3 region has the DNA TGTGCCAGCAGTGAATTAGTGATAAGCGGGAGAGGGTACGAGCAGTACTTC.

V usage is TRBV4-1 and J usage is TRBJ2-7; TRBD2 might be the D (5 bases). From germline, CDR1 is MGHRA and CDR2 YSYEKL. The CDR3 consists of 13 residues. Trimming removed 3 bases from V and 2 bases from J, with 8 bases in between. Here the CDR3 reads CASSHPGTYEQYF. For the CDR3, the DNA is TGCGCCAGCAGCCACCCGGGGACCTACGAGCAGTACTTC.

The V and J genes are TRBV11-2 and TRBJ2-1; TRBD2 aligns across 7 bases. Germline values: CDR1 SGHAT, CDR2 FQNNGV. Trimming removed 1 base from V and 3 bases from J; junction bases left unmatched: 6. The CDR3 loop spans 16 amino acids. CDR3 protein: CASSLAGVAGYNEQFF. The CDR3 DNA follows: TGTGCCAGCAGCTTAGCCGGGGTAGCGGGCTACAATGAGCAGTTCTTC.

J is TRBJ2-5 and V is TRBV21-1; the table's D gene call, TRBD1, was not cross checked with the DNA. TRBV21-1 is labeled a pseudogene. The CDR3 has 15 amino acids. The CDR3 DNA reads TGTGCCAGCAGCACGCGACAGGAGGTTCGAGAGACCCAGTACTTC. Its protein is CASSTRQEVRETQYF.

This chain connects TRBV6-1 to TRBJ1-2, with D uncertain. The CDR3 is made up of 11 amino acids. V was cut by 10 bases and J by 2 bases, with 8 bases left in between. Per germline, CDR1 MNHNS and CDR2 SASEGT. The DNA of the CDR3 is TGTGCCACCGGAGCGAACTATGGCTACACCTTC. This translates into CATGANYGYTF.

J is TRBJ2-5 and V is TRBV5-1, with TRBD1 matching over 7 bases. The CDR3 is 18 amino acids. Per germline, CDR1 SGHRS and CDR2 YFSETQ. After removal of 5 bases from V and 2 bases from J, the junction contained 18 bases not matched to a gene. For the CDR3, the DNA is TGCGCCAGCAGTTTGACAGGGTTACTGACCAGGTTACAAGAGACCCAGTACTTC. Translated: CASSLTGLLTRLQETQYF. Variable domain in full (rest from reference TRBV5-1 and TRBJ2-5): KAGVTQTPRYLIKTRGQQVTLSCSPISGHRSVSWYQQTPGQGLQFLFEYFSETQRNKGNFPGRFSGRQFSNSRSEMNVSTLELGDSALYLCASSLTGLLTRLQETQYFGPGTRLLVL.

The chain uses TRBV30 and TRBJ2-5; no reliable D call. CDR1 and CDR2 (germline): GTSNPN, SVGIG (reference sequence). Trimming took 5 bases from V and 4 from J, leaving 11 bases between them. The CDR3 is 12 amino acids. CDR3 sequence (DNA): TGTGCCTGGGCAGGTGTTTCAGAGACCCAGTACTTC. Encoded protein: CAWAGVSETQYF.

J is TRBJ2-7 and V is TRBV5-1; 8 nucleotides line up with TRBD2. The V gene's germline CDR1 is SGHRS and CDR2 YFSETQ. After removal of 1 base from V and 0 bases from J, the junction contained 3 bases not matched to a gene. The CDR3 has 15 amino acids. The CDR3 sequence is CASSLTGGVSYEQYF. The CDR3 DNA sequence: TGCGCCAGCAGCTTGACGGGAGGGGTCTCCTACGAGCAGTACTTC.

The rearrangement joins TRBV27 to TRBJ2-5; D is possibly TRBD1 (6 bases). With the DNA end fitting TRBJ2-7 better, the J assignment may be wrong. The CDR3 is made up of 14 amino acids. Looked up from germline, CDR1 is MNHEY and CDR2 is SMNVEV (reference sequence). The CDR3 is CASSLAGDPYEQYF. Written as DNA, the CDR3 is TGTGCCAGCAGTCTTGCAGGGGATCCCTACGAGCAGTACTTC.

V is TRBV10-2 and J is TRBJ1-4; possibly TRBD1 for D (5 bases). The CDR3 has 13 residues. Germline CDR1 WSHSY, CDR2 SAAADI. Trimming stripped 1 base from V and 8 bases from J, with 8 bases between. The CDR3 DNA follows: TGCGCCAGCAGTGAGTACAGGAACGAAAAACTGTTTTTT. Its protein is CASSEYRNEKLFF.

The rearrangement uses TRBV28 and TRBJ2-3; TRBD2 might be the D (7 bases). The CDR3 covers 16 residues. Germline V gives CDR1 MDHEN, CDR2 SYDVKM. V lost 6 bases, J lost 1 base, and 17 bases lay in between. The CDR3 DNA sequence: TGTGCCAGCAGCATCTTGGGGGGGCGAGGCACAGATACGCAGTATTTT. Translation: CASSILGGRGTDTQYF.

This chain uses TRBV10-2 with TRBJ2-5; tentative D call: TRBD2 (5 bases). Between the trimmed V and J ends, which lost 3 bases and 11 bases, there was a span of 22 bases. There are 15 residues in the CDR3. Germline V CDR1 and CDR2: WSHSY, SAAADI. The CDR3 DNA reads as TGCGCCAGCAGTGACGGTCCCTCAGCGGTTAGTGAGCAGTACTTC. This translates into CASSDGPSAVSEQYF.

The CDR3 nucleotides read TGCCAAGTCAGGGGGGCGCGAGGATACACCTTC. Translated, it gives CQVRGARGYTF. The chain uses TRBV29-1 and TRBJ1-2, with 7 positions matching TRBD1. The CDR3 runs to 11 residues. The germline gives CDR1 SQVTM, CDR2 ANQGSEA.

The chain's CDR3 is CASSQVGGREYNEQFF. CDR3 nucleotide sequence: TGCGCCAGCAGCCAAGTCGGCGGGAGGGAGTACAATGAGCAGTTCTTC. This sequence joins TRBV4-1 and TRBJ2-1, with 9 bases matching TRBD2. After removal of 1 base from V and 4 bases from J, the junction contained 5 bases not matched to a gene. Germline CDR1 MGHRA, CDR2 YSYEKL. The CDR3 has 16 amino acids.

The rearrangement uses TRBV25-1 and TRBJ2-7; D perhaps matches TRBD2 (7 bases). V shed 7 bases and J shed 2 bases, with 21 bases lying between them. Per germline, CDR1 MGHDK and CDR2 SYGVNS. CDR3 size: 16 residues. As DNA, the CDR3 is TGTGCCAGCACCCTCAGCTGGGGGGGGGCGACCTACGAGCAGTACTTC. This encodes CASTLSWGGATYEQYF.

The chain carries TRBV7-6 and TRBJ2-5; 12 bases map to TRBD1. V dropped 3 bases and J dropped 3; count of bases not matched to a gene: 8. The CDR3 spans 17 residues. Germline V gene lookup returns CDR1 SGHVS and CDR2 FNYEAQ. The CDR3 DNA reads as TGTGCCAGCAGCTTGACCGGGACAGGGGGCAGCGAAGAGACCCAGTACTTC. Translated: CASSLTGTGGSEETQYF.

CDR3 loop: CASSVNPRAGAEAFF. CDR3 sequence (DNA): TGTGCCAGCAGCGTAAACCCCAGGGCGGGGGCCGAAGCTTTCTTT. The genes are TRBV9 and TRBJ1-1; tentatively, D is TRBD1 (6 bases). With 1 base removed from V and 8 bases from J, the gap between germline ends came to 18 bases. This CDR3 is built from 15 residues. The germline CDR1 and CDR2 sequences are SGDLS and YYNGEE.

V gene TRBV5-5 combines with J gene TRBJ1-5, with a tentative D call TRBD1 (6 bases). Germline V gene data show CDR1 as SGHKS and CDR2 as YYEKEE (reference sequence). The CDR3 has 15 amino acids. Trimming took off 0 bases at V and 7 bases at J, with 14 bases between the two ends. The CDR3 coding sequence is TGTGCCAGCAGCTTGGGGTCAGGGGAAAACCAGCCCCAGCATTTT. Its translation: CASSLGSGENQPQHF.